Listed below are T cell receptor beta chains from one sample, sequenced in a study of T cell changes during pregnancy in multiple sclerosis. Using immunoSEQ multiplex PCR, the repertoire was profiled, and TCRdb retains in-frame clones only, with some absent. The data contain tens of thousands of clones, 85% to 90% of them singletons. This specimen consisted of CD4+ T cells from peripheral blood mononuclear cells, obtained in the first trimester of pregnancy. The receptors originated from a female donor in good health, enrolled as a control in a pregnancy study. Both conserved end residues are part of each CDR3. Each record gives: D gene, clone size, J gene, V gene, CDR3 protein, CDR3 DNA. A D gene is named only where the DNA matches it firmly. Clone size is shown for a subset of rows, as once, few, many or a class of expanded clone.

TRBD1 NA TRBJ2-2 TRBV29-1 CSATGDTGELFF TGCAGCGCAACAGGGGATACCGGGGAGCTGTTTTTT
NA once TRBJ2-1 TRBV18 CASSRDSSYNEQFF TGTGCCAGCTCAAGGGACTCCTCCTACAATGAGCAGTTCTTC
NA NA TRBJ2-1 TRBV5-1 CASRLTGLVSNEQFF TGCGCCAGCAGACTTACCGGACTGGTTAGCAATGAGCAGTTCTTC
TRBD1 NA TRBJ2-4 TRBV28 CASSLTGANIQYF TGTGCCAGCAGCCTTACAGGGGCAAACATTCAGTACTTC
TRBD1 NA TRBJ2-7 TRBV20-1 CSATRDRGLYF TGCAGTGCTACCCGGGACAGGGGACTGTACTTC
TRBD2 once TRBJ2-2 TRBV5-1 CASSVSGANTGELFF TGCGCCAGCAGCGTTAGCGGGGCGAACACCGGGGAGCTGTTTTTT
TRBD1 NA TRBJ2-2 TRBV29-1 CSVEEGQGVITGELFF TGCAGCGTTGAAGAGGGACAGGGGGTAATTACCGGGGAGCTGTTTTTT
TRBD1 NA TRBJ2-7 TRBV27 CASRRDRGQYEQYF TGTGCCAGCCGCCGGGACAGGGGACAATACGAGCAGTACTTC
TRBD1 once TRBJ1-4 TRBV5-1 CASSSQGATATNEKLFF TGCGCCAGCAGCAGCCAGGGGGCGACTGCAACTAATGAAAAACTGTTTTTT
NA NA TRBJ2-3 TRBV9 CASSVGQGGTDTQYF TGTGCCAGCAGCGTAGGGCAGGGAGGAACAGATACGCAGTATTTT
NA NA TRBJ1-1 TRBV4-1 CASSTRFRGTNTEAFF TGCGCCAGCAGCACAAGATTTAGGGGGACCAACACTGAAGCTTTCTTT
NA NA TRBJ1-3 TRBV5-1 CASSPTGSENTIYF TGCGCCAGCAGCCCGACAGGTAGTGAGAACACCATATATTTT
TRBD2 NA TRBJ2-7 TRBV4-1 CASSITGGKGIRSYEQYF TGCGCCAGCAGCATTACGGGAGGGAAGGGGATCCGCTCCTACGAGCAGTACTTC
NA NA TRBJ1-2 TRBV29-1 CSVQVGPNYGYTF TGCAGCGTTCAGGTTGGGCCTAACTATGGCTACACCTTC
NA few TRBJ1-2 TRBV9 CASSSSQTGNYGYTF TGTGCCAGCAGCTCATCACAGACAGGCAACTATGGCTACACCTTC
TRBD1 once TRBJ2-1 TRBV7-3 CASSSDRGTYNEQFF TGTGCCAGCAGCTCAGACAGGGGTACCTACAATGAGCAGTTCTTC
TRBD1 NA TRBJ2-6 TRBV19 CASSMDRGISGANVLTF TGTGCCAGTAGTATGGACAGGGGGATCTCTGGGGCCAACGTCCTGACTTTC
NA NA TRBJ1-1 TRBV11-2 CASSLWGAEAFF TGTGCCAGCAGCTTATGGGGAGCTGAGGCTTTCTTT
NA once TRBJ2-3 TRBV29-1 CSVRGRVTDTQYF TGCAGCGTACGGGGGAGAGTAACAGATACGCAGTATTTT
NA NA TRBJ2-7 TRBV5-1 CASSSRQAGEQYF TGCGCCAGCAGCTCCCGACAGGCGGGCGAGCAGTACTTC
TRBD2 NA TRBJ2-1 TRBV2 CASSKEIAGYNEQFF TGTGCCAGCAGTAAGGAAATAGCGGGATACAATGAGCAGTTCTTC
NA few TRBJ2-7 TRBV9 CASSPEPDRFKAYF TGTGCCAGCAGCCCAGAGCCCGACAGGTTCAAGGCGTACTTC
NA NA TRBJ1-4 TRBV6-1 CASSDWGVREKLFF TGTGCCAGCAGTGATTGGGGGGTTAGGGAAAAACTGTTTTTT
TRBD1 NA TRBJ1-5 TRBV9 CASSDTGAHDQPQHF TGTGCCAGCAGCGATACAGGGGCGCACGATCAGCCCCAGCATTTT
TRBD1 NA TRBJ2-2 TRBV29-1 CSARTGTRGELFF TGCAGCGCCCGGACAGGGACTCGCGGGGAGCTGTTTTTT
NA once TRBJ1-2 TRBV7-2 CASSPARGSYGYTF TGTGCCAGCAGCCCAGCTAGGGGGAGCTATGGCTACACCTTC
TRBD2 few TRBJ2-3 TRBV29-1 CSVVRGSGTDTQYF TGCAGCGTTGTACGCGGGAGTGGAACAGATACGCAGTATTTT
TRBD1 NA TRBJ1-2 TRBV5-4 CASSRRTGASQYGYTF TGTGCCAGCAGCCGGAGGACAGGGGCCTCACAGTATGGCTACACCTTC
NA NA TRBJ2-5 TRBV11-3 CASSLDGGWGRETQYF TGTGCCAGCAGCTTAGATGGAGGGTGGGGGAGAGAGACCCAGTACTTC
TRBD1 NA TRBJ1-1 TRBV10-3 CAISGIGQGTEAFF TGTGCCATCAGTGGGATTGGACAGGGCACTGAAGCTTTCTTT
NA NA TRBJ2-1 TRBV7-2 CASSPPSGYEQFF TGTGCCAGCAGCCCCCCCAGCGGGTATGAGCAGTTCTTC
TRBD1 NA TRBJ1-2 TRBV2 CASTTRDRRRGYTF TGTGCCAGCACAACCAGGGACAGACGGAGAGGCTACACCTTC
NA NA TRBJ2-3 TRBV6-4 CASSDEPGYTDTQYF TGTGCCAGCAGTGACGAACCGGGTTATACAGATACGCAGTATTTT
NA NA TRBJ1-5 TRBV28 CASISVRRGNQPQHF TGTGCCAGCATATCGGTCAGGAGGGGAAATCAGCCCCAGCATTTT
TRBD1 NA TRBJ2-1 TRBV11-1 CASSPRVGRGYNEQFF TGTGCCAGCAGCCCCAGAGTGGGCAGGGGGTACAATGAGCAGTTCTTC
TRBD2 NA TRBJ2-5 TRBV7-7 CASSFAGGRLPAETQYF TGTGCCAGCAGCTTTGCGGGGGGGCGTCTCCCCGCGGAGACCCAGTACTTC
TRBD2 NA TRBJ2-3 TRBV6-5 CASSPLAGGPDTQYF TGTGCCAGCAGTCCTCTAGCGGGAGGCCCAGATACGCAGTATTTT
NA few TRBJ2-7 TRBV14 CASSQERAPPYEQYF TGTGCCAGCAGCCAAGAGAGGGCACCTCCCTACGAGCAGTACTTC
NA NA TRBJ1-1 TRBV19 CASKEVRGRGTEAFF TGTGCCAGTAAGGAAGTCAGGGGCAGGGGCACTGAAGCTTTCTTT
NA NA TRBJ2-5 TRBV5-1 CASSLNNRLGGETQYF TGCGCCAGCAGCTTGAATAATAGGTTGGGAGGAGAGACCCAGTACTTC
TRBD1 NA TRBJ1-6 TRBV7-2 CASSPRTGKYNSPLHF TGTGCCAGCAGCCCTCGGACAGGGAAATATAATTCACCCCTCCACTTT